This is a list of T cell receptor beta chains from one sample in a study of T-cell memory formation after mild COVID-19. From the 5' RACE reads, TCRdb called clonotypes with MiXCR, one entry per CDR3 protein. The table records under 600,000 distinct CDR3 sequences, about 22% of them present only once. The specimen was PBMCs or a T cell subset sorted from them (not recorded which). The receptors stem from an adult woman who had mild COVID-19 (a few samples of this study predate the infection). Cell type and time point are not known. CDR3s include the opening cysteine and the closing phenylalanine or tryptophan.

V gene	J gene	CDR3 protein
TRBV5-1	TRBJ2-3	CASSFQALNTQYF
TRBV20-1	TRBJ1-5	CSASQGRTVGPQHF
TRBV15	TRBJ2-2	CATSRERRASGTGELFF
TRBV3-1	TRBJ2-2	CASSQVSSFGGARNTGELFF
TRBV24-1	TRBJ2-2	CATSDTTGLTGELFF
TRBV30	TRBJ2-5	CAWTGPLQETQYF
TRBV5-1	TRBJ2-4	CASSHSGRSNIQYF
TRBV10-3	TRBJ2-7	CAIMGQGGYEQYF
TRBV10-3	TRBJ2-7	CAISEATGVYEQYF
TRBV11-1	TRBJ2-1	CASSSGWGGHNEQFF
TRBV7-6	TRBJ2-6	CASTTRQGASGANVLTF
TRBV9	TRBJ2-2	CASSPLGQGGNTGELFF
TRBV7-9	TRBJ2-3	CASSLAQRADTQYF
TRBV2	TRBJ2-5	CASRSGDLAGGETQYF
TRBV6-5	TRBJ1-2	CASSYAANYGYTF
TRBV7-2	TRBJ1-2	CATQGTNYGYTF
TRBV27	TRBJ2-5	CASSLSSVGGLGETQYF
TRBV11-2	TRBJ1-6	CASRTDSSSYNSPLHF
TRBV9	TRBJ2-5	CASSPRDQETQYF
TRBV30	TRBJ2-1	CAWEGQGRNEQFF
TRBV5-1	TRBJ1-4	CASSSQSYEKLFF
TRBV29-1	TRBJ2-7	CSVVGLGTVTYEQYF
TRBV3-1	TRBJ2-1	CASSQGEAVVYNEQFF
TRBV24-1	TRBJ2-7	CATSALAGASYEQYF
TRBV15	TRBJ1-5	CATSRATGPNQPQHF
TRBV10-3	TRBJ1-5	CAISAFGDRDQPQHF
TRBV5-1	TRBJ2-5	CASSFGRTRETQYF
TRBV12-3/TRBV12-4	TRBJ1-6	CASSQGSPLHF
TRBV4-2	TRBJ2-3	CASSQDEADTDTQYF
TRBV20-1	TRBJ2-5	CSARAGLETQYF
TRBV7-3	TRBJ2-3	CASSLRGGRTDTQYF
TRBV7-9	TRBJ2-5	CASRGGTAEETQYF
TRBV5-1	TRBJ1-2	CASSSRTGVDYGYTF
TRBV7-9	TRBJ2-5	CASSIDHLRGQETQYF
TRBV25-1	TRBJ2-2	CASSGSVLSLGGELFF